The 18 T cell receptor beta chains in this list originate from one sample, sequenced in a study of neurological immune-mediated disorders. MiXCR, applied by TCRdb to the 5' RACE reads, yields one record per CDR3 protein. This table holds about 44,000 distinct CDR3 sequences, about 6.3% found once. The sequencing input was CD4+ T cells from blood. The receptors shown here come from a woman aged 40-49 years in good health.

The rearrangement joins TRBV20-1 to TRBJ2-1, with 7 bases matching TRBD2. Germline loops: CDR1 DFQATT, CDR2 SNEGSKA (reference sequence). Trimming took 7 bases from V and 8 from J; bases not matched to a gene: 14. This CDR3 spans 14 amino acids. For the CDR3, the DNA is TGCAGTGTTAGTGGACTAGGGGTTTCGTATGAGCAGTTCTTC. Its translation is CSVSGLGVSYEQFF.

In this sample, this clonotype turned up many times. CDR3 sequence (DNA): TGTGCCAGCAGTTCCCACATGAGGAGCTCCTACGAGCAGTACTTC. Translation: CASSSHMRSSYEQYF. This chain links TRBV6-6 with TRBJ2-7, with D unclear. There are 15 residues in the CDR3. V was trimmed by 4 bases and J by 0 bases, leaving 13 bases between them. The V gene's germline CDR1 is MNHNY and CDR2 SVGAGI (reference sequence).

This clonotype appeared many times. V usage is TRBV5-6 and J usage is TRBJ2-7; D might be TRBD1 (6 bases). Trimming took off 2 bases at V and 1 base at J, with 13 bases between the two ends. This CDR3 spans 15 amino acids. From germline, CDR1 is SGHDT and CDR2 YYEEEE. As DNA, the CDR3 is TGTGCCAGCAGCTTTGCCCCACAGGGATCCTACGAGCAGTACTTC. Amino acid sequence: CASSFAPQGSYEQYF.

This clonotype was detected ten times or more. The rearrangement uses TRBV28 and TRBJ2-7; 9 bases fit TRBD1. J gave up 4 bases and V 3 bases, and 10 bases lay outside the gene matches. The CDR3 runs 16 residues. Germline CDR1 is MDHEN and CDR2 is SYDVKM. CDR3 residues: CASSFSVDRGTYEQYF. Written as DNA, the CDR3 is TGTGCCAGCAGTTTCTCAGTGGACAGGGGTACATACGAGCAGTACTTC.

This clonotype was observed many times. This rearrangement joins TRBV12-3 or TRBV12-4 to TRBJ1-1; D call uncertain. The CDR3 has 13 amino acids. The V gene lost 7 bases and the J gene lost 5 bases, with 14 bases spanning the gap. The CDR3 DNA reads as TGTGCCAGCACCCTCCCCGCTGGAACTGAAGCTTTCTTT. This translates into CASTLPAGTEAFF.

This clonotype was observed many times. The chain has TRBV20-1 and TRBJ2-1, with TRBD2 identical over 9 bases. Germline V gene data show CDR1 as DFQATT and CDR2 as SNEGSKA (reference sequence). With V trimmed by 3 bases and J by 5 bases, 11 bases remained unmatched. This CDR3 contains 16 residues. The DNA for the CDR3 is TGCAGTGCTAGCTCCGCGGGAGGGCCCGTGGACAATGAGCAGTTCTTC. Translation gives CSASSAGGPVDNEQFF.

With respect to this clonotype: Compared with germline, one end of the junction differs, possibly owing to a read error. CDR3 protein: CSVEGENTNYGYNF. Here the CDR3 DNA reads TGCAGCGTTGAAGGGGAGAATACTAACTATGGCTACAACTTC. V is TRBV29-1 and J is TRBJ1-2, with D uncertain. Germline V lookup: CDR1 SQVTM, CDR2 ANQGSEA. CDR3 length: 14 residues.

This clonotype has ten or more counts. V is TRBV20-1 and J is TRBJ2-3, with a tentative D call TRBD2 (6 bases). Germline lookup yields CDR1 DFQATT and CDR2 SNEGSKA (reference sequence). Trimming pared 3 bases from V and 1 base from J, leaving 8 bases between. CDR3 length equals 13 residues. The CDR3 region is CSASGRGTDTQYF. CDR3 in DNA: TGCAGTGCTAGCGGGAGAGGCACAGATACGCAGTATTTT.

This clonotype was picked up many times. In DNA form, the CDR3 reads TGTGCCAGCGCAAGACTAGCGGGAGGCCAAGAGACCCAGTACTTC. Its translation is CASARLAGGQETQYF. The chain combines TRBV5-6 with TRBJ2-5; 13 nucleotides match TRBD2. Germline CDR1 reads SGHDT; CDR2 reads YYEEEE. The CDR3 length is 15 residues. Trimming removed 7 bases from V and 1 base from J; junction bases left unmatched: 4. Full variable domain (rest looked up from reference TRBV5-6 and TRBJ2-5): DAGVTQSPTHLIKTRGQQVTLRCSPKSGHDTVSWYQQALGQGPQFIFQYYEEEERQRGNFPDRFSGHQFPNYSSELNVNALLLGDSALYLCASARLAGGQETQYFGPGTRLLVL.

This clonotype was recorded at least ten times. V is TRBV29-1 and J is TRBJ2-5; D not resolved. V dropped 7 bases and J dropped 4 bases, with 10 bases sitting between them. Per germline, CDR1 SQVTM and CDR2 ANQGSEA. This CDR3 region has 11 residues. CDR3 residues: CSAVRSETQYF. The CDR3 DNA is TGCAGCGCAGTGAGGTCAGAGACCCAGTACTTC.

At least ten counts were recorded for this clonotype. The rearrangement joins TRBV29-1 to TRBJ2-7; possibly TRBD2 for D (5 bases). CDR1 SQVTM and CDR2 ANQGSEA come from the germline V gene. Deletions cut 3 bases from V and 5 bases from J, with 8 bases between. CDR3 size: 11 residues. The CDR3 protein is CSVEAGNEQYF. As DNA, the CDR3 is TGCAGCGTTGAGGCCGGGAACGAGCAGTACTTC.

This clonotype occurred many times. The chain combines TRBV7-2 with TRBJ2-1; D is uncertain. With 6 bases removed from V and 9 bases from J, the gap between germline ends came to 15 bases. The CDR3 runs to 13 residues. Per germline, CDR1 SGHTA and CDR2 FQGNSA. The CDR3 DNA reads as TGTGCCAGCAGGGACCCAGCGAGCAGTGAGCAGTTCTTC. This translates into CASRDPASSEQFF.

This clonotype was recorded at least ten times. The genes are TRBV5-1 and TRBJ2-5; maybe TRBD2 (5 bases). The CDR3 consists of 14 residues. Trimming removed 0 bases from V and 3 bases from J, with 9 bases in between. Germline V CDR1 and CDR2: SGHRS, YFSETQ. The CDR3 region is CASSLGGAEETQYF. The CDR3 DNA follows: TGCGCCAGCAGCTTGGGGGGAGCGGAAGAGACCCAGTACTTC.

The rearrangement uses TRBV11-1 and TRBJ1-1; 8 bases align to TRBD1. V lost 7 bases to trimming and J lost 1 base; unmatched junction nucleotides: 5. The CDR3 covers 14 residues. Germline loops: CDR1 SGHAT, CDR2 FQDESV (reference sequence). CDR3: CASNLDRENTEAFF. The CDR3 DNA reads TGTGCCAGCAATTTGGACAGGGAGAACACTGAAGCTTTCTTT.

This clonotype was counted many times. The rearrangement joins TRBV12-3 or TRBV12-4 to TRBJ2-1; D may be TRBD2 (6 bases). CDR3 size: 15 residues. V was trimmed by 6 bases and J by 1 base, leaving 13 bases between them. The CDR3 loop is CASREGGLSYNEQFF. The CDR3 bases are TGTGCCAGCAGGGAGGGCGGACTATCCTACAATGAGCAGTTCTTC.

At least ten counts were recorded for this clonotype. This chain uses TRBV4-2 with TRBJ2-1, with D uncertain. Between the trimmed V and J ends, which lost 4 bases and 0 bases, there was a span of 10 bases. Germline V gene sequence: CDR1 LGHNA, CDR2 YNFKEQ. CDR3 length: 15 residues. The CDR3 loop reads CASSPEPFSYNEQFF. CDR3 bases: TGTGCCAGCAGCCCTGAACCCTTCTCCTACAATGAGCAGTTCTTC.

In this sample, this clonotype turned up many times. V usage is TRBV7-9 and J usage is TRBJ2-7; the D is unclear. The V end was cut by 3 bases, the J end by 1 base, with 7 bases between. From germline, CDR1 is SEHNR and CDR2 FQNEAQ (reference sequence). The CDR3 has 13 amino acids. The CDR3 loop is CASSFPQSYEQYF. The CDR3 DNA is TGTGCCAGCAGCTTTCCCCAATCCTACGAGCAGTACTTC.

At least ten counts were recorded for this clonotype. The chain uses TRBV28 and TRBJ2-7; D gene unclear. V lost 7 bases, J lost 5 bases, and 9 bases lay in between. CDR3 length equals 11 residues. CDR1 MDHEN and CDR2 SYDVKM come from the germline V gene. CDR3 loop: CASTARDEQYF. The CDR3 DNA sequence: TGTGCCAGCACTGCGCGTGACGAGCAGTACTTC.